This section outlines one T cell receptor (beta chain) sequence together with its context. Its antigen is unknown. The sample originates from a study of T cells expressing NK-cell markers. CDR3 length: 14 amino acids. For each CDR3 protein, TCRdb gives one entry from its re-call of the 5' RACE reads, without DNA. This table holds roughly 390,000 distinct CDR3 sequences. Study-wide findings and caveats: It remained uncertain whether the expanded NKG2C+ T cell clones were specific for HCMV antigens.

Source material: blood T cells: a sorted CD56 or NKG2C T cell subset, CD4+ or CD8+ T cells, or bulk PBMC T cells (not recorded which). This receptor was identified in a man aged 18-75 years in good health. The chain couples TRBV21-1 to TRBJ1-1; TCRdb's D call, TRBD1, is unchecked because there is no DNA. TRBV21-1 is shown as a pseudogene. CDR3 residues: CASTPGQLNTEAFF.